The present T cell receptor (beta chain) was sequenced within a study of shared clonotypes between healthy human individuals. Researchers divided each subset's genomic DNA evenly across several immunoSEQ plates. Sorted-subset replicate PCRs used about 200 ng of genomic DNA. This amount corresponded to 30,000 to 35,000 T cell genomes. Sequenced by immunoSEQ multiplex PCR; TCRdb stores in-frame clones only, minus some. The data show 900,000 to 1,200,000 clones, about 84% seen once. The sequence was collected from a man in his late teens or twenties in good health. Some clones in this sample may be carry-over from other donors' samples. Sequencing was done on a sample of memory CD4+ T cells from PBMCs. Described subset: CD45RA-negative fraction.

The CDR3 region has the DNA TGTGCCAGCGGCCGCACAGATACGCAGTATTTT. It specifies CASGRTDTQYF. The chain links TRBV7-9 to TRBJ2-3; D is ambiguous. The CDR3 loop spans 11 amino acids. Germline CDR1 SEHNR, CDR2 FQNEAQ (reference sequence). V lost 8 bases and J lost 1, with 4 bases in between.